Listed below are T cell receptor beta chains from one sample, sequenced in a study of T cells after yellow fever vaccination. TCRdb itself ran the 5' RACE reads through MiXCR, one entry per CDR3 protein. The top ten clones hold just under 25% of a sample with under 350,000 distinct CDR3 sequences, over 4% of them seen once. The material sequenced was PBMCs, taken 5 days after the yellow fever booster vaccination. The source of these receptors is a man aged 18 to 30 who received the YFV17D yellow fever vaccine. Both conserved end residues are part of each CDR3. D genes are given only for firm matches. Clone size is given for some rows only: seen once, a few or many times, or a class if the clone is expanded.

v_gene: TRBV7-9
abundance: few
j_gene: TRBJ2-1
d_gene: TRBD2
CDR3aa: CASSLLAGGLHEQFF
CDR3nt: TGTGCCAGCAGCCTACTAGCGGGGGGGCTCCATGAGCAGTTCTTC

v_gene: TRBV6-2/TRBV6-3
abundance: NA
j_gene: TRBJ2-2
d_gene: TRBD1
CDR3aa: CASSSTGDGLAGELFF
CDR3nt: TGTGCCAGCAGTTCGACAGGGGATGGGTTGGCCGGGGAGCTGTTTTTT

v_gene: TRBV6-2/TRBV6-3
abundance: NA
j_gene: TRBJ2-3
d_gene: TRBD2
CDR3aa: CASSPWRGITDTQYF
CDR3nt: TGTGCCAGCAGTCCCTGGCGGGGGATCACAGATACGCAGTATTTT

v_gene: TRBV11-2
abundance: NA
j_gene: TRBJ1-1
d_gene: TRBD1
CDR3aa: CATRGQVNTEAFF
CDR3nt: TGTGCCACCCGGGGACAGGTGAACACTGAAGCTTTCTTT

v_gene: TRBV5-6
abundance: few
j_gene: TRBJ1-5
d_gene: NA
CDR3aa: CASSLHTTLGEPQHF
CDR3nt: TGTGCCAGCAGCTTGCATACAACCCTCGGGGAGCCCCAGCATTTT

v_gene: TRBV6-5
abundance: NA
j_gene: TRBJ1-4
d_gene: NA
CDR3aa: CASTGTTNEKLFF
CDR3nt: TGTGCCAGCACAGGGACAACTAATGAAAAACTGTTTTTT

v_gene: TRBV6-6
abundance: few
j_gene: TRBJ1-2
d_gene: NA
CDR3aa: CASSYTVRQTSNYGYTF
CDR3nt: TGTGCCAGCAGTTACACGGTTCGGCAGACTTCTAACTATGGCTACACCTTC

v_gene: TRBV7-2
abundance: few
j_gene: TRBJ1-1
d_gene: NA
CDR3aa: CASSLNVQGQAFF
CDR3nt: TGTGCCAGCAGCTTAAATGTTCAGGGGCAAGCTTTCTTT

v_gene: TRBV4-3
abundance: NA
j_gene: TRBJ2-3
d_gene: NA
CDR3aa: CASSPRGGVSDTQYF
CDR3nt: TGCGCCAGCAGCCCCCGAGGCGGGGTGTCCGATACGCAGTATTTT

v_gene: TRBV18
abundance: many
j_gene: TRBJ1-4
d_gene: NA
CDR3aa: CASSPSLTDEKLFF
CDR3nt: TGTGCCAGCTCACCATCGTTGACAGATGAAAAACTGTTTTTT

v_gene: TRBV15
abundance: few
j_gene: TRBJ2-3
d_gene: NA
CDR3aa: CATSREQGGGTQYF
CDR3nt: TGTGCCACCAGCAGAGAGCAGGGGGGAGGTACGCAGTATTTT

v_gene: TRBV18
abundance: few
j_gene: TRBJ2-1
d_gene: NA
CDR3aa: CASSPVWVSGDNEQFF
CDR3nt: TGTGCCAGCTCACCGGTTTGGGTTTCAGGGGACAATGAGCAGTTCTTC

v_gene: TRBV28
abundance: NA
j_gene: TRBJ2-2
d_gene: NA
CDR3aa: CASSLMGPPGIPNTGELFF
CDR3nt: TGTGCCAGCAGTTTAATGGGGCCACCAGGGATACCGAACACCGGGGAGCTGTTTTTT

v_gene: TRBV6-2/TRBV6-3
abundance: NA
j_gene: TRBJ2-7
d_gene: TRBD2
CDR3aa: CASSSGLAAYEQYF
CDR3nt: TGTGCCAGCAGTTCAGGACTAGCGGCGTACGAGCAGTACTTC

v_gene: TRBV4-3
abundance: NA
j_gene: TRBJ2-1
d_gene: NA
CDR3aa: CASSQLSPYNEQFF
CDR3nt: TGCGCCAGCAGCCAACTATCCCCCTACAATGAGCAGTTCTTC

v_gene: TRBV30
abundance: few
j_gene: TRBJ1-2
d_gene: NA
CDR3aa: CASPYPGDRPPVF
CDR3nt: TGTGCCTCCCCTTACCCGGGGGATCGCCCCCCAGTCTTC

v_gene: TRBV27
abundance: few
j_gene: TRBJ2-3
d_gene: TRBD2
CDR3aa: CASSLQRGGADTQYF
CDR3nt: TGTGCCAGCAGTTTACAGCGGGGGGGGGCAGATACGCAGTATTTT

v_gene: TRBV20-1
abundance: many
j_gene: TRBJ1-1
d_gene: NA
CDR3aa: CSARSPNTEAFF
CDR3nt: TGCAGTGCTAGAAGCCCGAACACTGAAGCTTTCTTT

v_gene: TRBV20-1
abundance: many
j_gene: TRBJ2-1
d_gene: TRBD2
CDR3aa: CSAPRTSGYSYNEQFF
CDR3nt: TGCAGTGCCCCCAGGACTAGCGGGTACTCCTACAATGAGCAGTTCTTC

v_gene: TRBV6-6
abundance: NA
j_gene: TRBJ2-2
d_gene: NA
CDR3aa: CASTRHRDSTGELFF
CDR3nt: TGTGCCAGCACCCGACACAGGGATAGCACCGGGGAGCTGTTTTTT

v_gene: TRBV7-9
abundance: NA
j_gene: TRBJ2-7
d_gene: TRBD1
CDR3aa: CASSFTTGTGATYEQYF
CDR3nt: TGTGCCAGCAGTTTTACCACCGGGACAGGGGCTACGTACGAGCAGTACTTC

v_gene: TRBV27
abundance: many
j_gene: TRBJ1-2
d_gene: NA
CDR3aa: CASTRGGNYGYTF
CDR3nt: TGTGCCAGCACCCGGGGGGGAAACTATGGCTACACCTTC

v_gene: TRBV12-3/TRBV12-4
abundance: many
j_gene: TRBJ2-1
d_gene: TRBD2
CDR3aa: CASSSAGTAYNEQFF
CDR3nt: TGTGCCAGCAGTTCAGCGGGGACCGCCTACAATGAGCAGTTCTTC